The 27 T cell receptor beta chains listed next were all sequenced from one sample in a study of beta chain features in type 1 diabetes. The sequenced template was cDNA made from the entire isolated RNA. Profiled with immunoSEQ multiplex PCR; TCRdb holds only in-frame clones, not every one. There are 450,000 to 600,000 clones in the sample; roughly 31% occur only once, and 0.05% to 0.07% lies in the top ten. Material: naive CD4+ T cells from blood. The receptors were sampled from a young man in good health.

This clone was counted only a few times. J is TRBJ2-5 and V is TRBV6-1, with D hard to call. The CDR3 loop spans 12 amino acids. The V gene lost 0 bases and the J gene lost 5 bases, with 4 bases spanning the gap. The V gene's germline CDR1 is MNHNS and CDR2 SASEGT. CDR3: CASSEARETQYF. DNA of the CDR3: TGTGCCAGCAGTGAAGCCCGGGAGACCCAGTACTTC.

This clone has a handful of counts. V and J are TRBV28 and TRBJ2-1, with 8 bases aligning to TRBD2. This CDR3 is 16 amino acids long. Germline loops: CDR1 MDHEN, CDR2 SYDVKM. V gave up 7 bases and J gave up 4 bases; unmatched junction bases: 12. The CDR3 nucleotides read TGTGCCAGCACCCCCGCGGGCGGGAGGAGTTACAATGAGCAGTTCTTC. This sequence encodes CASTPAGGRSYNEQFF.

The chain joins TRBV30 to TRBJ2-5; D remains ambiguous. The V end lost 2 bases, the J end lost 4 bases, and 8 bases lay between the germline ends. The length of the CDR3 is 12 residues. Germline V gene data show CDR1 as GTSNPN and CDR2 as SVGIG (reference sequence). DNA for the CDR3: TGTGCCTGGAGTTTGCGACTAGAGACCCAGTACTTC. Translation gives CAWSLRLETQYF.

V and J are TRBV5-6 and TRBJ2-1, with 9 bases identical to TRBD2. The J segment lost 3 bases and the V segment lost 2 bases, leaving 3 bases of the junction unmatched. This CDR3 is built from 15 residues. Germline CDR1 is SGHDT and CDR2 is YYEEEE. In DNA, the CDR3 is TGTGCCAGCAGCTTTAGCGGGGGCTTCTACAATGAGCAGTTCTTC. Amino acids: CASSFSGGFYNEQFF.

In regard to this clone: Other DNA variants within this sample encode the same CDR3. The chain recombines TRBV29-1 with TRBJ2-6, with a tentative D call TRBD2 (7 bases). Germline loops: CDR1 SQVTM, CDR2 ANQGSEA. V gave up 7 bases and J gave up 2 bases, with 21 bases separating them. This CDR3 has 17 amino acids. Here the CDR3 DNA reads TGCAGCGCGGCAGGCGGGGGCGCCAGTACTGGGGCCAACGTCCTGACTTTC. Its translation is CSAAGGGASTGANVLTF.

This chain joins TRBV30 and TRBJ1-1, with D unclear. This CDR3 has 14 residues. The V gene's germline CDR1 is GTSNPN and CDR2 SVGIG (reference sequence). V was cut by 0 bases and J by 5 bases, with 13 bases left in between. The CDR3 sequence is CAWSVLTSPTEAFF. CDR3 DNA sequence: TGTGCCTGGAGTGTTTTAACCTCCCCAACTGAAGCTTTCTTT.

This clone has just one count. Here the CDR3 DNA reads TGTGCCAGCAGCCACGACAGTTCTGGGGCCAACGTCCTGACTTTC. Protein sequence: CASSHDSSGANVLTF. The V call is TRBV7-9, the J call TRBJ2-6; D is possibly TRBD1 (5 bases). V gave up 5 bases and J gave up 1 base, with 9 bases separating them. Germline V gene lookup returns CDR1 SEHNR and CDR2 FQNEAQ (reference sequence). The CDR3 is made up of 15 amino acids.

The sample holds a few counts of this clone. The chain's CDR3 is CAWSPAAGPNQPQHF. The DNA for the CDR3 is TGTGCCTGGAGTCCAGCCGCCGGGCCCAATCAGCCCCAGCATTTT. The V call is TRBV30, the J call TRBJ1-5; D not certain. V gave up 2 bases and J gave up 3 bases, with 14 bases separating them. The CDR3 covers 15 residues. CDR1 is GTSNPN and CDR2 is SVGIG in the germline V gene (reference sequence).

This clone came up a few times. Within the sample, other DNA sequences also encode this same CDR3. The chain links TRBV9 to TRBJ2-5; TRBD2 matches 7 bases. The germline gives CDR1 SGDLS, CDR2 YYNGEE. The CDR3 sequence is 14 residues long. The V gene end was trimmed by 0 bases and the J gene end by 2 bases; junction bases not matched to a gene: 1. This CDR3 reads CASSVVSGQETQYF. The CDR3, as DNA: TGTGCCAGCAGCGTAGTTAGCGGGCAAGAGACCCAGTACTTC. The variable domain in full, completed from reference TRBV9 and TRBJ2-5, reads DSGVTQTPKHLITATGQRVTLRCSPRSGDLSVYWYQQSLDQGLQFLIQYYNGEERAKGNILERFSAQQFPDLHSELNLSSLELGDSALYFCASSVVSGQETQYFGPGTRLLVL.

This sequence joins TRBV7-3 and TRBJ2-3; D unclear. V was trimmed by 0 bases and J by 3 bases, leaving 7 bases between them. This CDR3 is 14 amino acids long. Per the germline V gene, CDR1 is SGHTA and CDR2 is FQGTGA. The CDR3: CASSLTSSTDTQYF. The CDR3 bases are TGTGCCAGCAGCTTAACCTCTAGTACAGATACGCAGTATTTT.

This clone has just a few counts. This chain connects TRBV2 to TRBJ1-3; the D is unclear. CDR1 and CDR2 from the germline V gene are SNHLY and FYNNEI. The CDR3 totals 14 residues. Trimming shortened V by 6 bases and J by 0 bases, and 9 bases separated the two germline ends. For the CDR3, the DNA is TGTGCCAGCAGAGGACGGATCTCTGGAAACACCATATATTTT. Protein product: CASRGRISGNTIYF.

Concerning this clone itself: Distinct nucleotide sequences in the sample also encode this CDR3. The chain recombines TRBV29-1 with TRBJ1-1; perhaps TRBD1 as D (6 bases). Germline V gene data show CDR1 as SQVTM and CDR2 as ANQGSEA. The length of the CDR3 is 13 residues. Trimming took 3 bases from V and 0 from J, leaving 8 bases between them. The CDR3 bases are TGCAGCGTTGACAGGGGCTTGAACACTGAAGCTTTCTTT. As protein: CSVDRGLNTEAFF.

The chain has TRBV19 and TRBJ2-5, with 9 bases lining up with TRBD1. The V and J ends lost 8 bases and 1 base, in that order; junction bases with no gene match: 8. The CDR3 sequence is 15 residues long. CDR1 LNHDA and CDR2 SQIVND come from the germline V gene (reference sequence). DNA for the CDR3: TGTGCCAGTTCCTTCCGGGACAGGGTCCAAGAGACCCAGTACTTC. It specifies CASSFRDRVQETQYF.

CDR3 residues: CAISEFGDEQYF. The DNA for the CDR3 is TGTGCCATCAGTGAGTTTGGGGACGAGCAGTACTTC. V gene TRBV10-3 combines with J gene TRBJ2-7; no clear D. Germline CDR1 is ENHRY and CDR2 is SYGVKD. Trimming pared 1 base from V and 5 bases from J, leaving 6 bases between. The length of the CDR3 is 12 residues.

CDR3 DNA: TGTGCCAGCTCCCCAGGGTTGGGAGCGGGAAGCAGTGAGCAGTTCTTC. This codes for CASSPGLGAGSSEQFF. The chain recombines TRBV18 with TRBJ2-1; the match to TRBD2 covers 7 bases. Germline V lookup: CDR1 KGHSH, CDR2 LQKENI. The CDR3 runs to 16 residues. After removal of 6 bases from V and 9 bases from J, the junction contained 17 bases not matched to a gene.

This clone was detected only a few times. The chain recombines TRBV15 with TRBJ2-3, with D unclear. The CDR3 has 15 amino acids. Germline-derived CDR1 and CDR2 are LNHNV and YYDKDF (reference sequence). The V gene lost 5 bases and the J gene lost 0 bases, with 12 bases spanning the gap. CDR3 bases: TGTGCCACCAGCCTGTTAGGGCCGAGCACAGATACGCAGTATTTT. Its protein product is CATSLLGPSTDTQYF.

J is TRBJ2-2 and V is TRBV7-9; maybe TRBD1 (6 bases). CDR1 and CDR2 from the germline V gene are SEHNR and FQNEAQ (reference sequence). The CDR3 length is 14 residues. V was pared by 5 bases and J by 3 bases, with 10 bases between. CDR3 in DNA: TGTGCCAGCAGCGGACAGCGCTACACCGGGGAGCTGTTTTTT. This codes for CASSGQRYTGELFF. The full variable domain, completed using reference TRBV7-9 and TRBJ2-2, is DTGVSQNPRHKITKRGQNVTFRCDPISEHNRLYWYRQTLGQGPEFLTYFQNEAQLEKSRLLSDRFSAERPKGSFSTLEIQRTEQGDSAMYLCASSGQRYTGELFFGEGSRLTVL.

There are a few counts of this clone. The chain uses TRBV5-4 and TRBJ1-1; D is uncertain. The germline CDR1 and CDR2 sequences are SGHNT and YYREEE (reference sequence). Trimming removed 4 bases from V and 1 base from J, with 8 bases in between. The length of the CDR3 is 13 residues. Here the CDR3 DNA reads TGTGCCAGCAGCCCTTGGGGGAACACTGAAGCTTTCTTT. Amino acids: CASSPWGNTEAFF.

DNA of the CDR3: TGTGCCAGCAGCTTACTAGCGTTGGAAGGTCTTGAGCAGTTCTTC. This translates into CASSLLALEGLEQFF. This chain links TRBV7-2 with TRBJ2-1; TRBD2 is a possible D gene (6 bases). The CDR3 runs to 15 residues. Trimming pared 2 bases from V and 9 bases from J, leaving 17 bases between. Germline V gene data show CDR1 as SGHTA and CDR2 as FQGNSA.

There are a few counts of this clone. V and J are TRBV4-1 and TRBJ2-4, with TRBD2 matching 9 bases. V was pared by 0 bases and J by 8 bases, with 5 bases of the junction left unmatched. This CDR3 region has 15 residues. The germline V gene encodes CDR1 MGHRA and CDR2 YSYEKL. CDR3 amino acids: CASSQELSGRDIQYF. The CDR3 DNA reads TGCGCCAGCAGCCAAGAGCTTAGCGGGAGAGACATTCAGTACTTC.

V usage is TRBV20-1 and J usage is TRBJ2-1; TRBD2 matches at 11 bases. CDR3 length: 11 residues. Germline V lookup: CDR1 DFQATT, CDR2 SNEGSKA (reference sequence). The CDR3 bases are TGCAGCCGACTAGCGGGATGGGAGCAGTTCTTC. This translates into CSRLAGWEQFF.

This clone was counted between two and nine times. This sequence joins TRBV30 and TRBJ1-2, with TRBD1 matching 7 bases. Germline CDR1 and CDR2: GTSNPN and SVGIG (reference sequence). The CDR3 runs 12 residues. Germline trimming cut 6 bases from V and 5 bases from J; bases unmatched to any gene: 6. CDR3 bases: TGTGCCTGCAAGACAGGGAGATATGGCTACACCTTC. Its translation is CACKTGRYGYTF.

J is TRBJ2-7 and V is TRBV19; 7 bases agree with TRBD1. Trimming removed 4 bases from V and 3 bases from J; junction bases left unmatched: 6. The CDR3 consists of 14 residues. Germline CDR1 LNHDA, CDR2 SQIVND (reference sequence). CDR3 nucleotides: TGTGCCAGTAGTACTCGACAGGGTGGCTACGAGCAGTACTTC. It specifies CASSTRQGGYEQYF.

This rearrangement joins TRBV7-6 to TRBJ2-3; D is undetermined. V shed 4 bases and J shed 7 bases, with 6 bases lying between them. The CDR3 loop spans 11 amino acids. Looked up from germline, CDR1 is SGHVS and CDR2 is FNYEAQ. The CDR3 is CASSSTNTQYF. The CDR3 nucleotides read TGTGCCAGCAGCTCCACGAATACGCAGTATTTT.

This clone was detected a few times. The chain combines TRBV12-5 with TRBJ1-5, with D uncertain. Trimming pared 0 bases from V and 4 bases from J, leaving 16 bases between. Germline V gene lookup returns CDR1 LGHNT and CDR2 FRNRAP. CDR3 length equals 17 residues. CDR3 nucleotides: TGTGCTAGTGGTTTGGTACTCGGGCCCCTTAAGAATCAGCCCCAGCATTTT. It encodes CASGLVLGPLKNQPQHF. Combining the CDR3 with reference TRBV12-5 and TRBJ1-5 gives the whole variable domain DARVTQTPRHKVTEMGQEVTMRCQPILGHNTVFWYRQTMMQGLELLAYFRNRAPLDDSGMPKDRFSAEMPDATLATLKIQPSEPRDSAVYFCASGLVLGPLKNQPQHFGDGTRLSIL.

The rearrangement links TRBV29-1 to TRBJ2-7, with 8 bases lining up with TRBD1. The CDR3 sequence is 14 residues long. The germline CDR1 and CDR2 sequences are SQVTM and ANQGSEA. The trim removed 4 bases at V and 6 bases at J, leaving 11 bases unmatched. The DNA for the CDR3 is TGCAGCGTTGGACTGAGGACAGGGTATGTCGAGCAGTACTTC. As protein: CSVGLRTGYVEQYF.

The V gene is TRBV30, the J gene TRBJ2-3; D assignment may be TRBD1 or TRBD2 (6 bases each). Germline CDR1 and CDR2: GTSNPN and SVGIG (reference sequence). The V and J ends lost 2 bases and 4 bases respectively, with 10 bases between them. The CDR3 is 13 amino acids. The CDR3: CAWSPGGPDTQYF. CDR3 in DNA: TGTGCCTGGAGTCCCGGGGGCCCAGATACGCAGTATTTT.